This T cell receptor beta chain was profiled in a study of cytomegalovirus exposure and HLA in healthy donors. Findings of the study overall: When analyzed later, a missense DCLRE1C variant was found to be linked to TCR beta V- and J-gene trimming. A prior analysis recorded that most TCR beta V segments were productive about 87% or about 30% of the time. When the data were analyzed later, several of the most significant clusters appeared to be linked to common viral pathogens.

This clone has a handful of counts. Its antigen remains unidentified. Donors counted as nominally healthy when sampled, yet unrecorded immune exposures were likely. In the PCR, 60 Vbeta and 13 Jbeta primers were used. Repertoires were generated with immunoSEQ multiplex PCR, while TCRdb's copy carries only in-frame clones and drops some. Of about 180,000 clones listed, about four fifths are singletons. This CDR3 spans 12 amino acids. The ends lost 7 bases at V and 14 bases at J; junction bases unmatched: 13. Per germline, CDR1 SNHLY and CDR2 FYNNEI. The clonotype originates from a man aged 35 to 55 in good health and CMV-seronegative. The chain employs TRBV2 and TRBJ2-5, with 7 bases matching TRBD2. Sample: PBMCs. The CDR3 reads CASNPASGVGYF. The CDR3 bases are TGTGCCAGCAACCCGGCGAGCGGGGTGGGATACTTC.